The 31 T cell receptor beta chains reported below all come from one sample, sequenced in a study of human T cells and chemical hapten exposure. Time point noted: patch test 3, about 24 weeks after DPC sensitization. This sample's treatment: therapeutic diphenylcyclopropenone sensitization with weekly scalp DPC. TCRdb ran MiXCR on the RACE reads and lists one entry per CDR3 protein. The sample holds 180,000 or so distinct CDR3 sequences, about 25% seen once. The sequencing used whole blood, collected in connection with sensitization to the hapten diphenylcyclopropenone (DPC). These receptors were taken from a woman aged 40 to 50 with alopecia areata. Some clones in this sample may be carry-over from other donors' samples.

V and J are TRBV20-1 and TRBJ2-4, with D possibly matching TRBD2 (5 bases). This CDR3 is 15 amino acids long. The V and J ends lost 0 bases and 5 bases respectively, with 14 bases between them. Per the germline V gene, CDR1 is DFQATT and CDR2 is SNEGSKA (reference sequence). The CDR3 is CSARDEGVWENIQYF. The DNA of the CDR3 is TGCAGTGCTAGAGATGAGGGAGTTTGGGAAAACATTCAGTACTTC.

This clonotype was found many times. The V and J genes are TRBV6-5 and TRBJ1-1; 7 positions match TRBD1. Germline CDR1 is MNHEY and CDR2 is SVGAGI. The CDR3 extends over 13 amino acids. V shed 5 bases, J shed 7 bases, and the junction held 7 bases outside the gene matches. The CDR3 DNA sequence: TGTGCCAGCAGTAGACAGGGTTTTGGTGAAGCTTTCTTT. Amino acid sequence: CASSRQGFGEAFF.

This clonotype was seen a handful of times. This chain connects TRBV5-1 to TRBJ1-2, with D unresolved. CDR1 SGHRS and CDR2 YFSETQ come from the germline V gene. V shed 4 bases and J shed 8 bases, with 15 bases lying between them. The CDR3 loop spans 13 amino acids. The CDR3 region is CASSLRAEGGYTF. In nucleotides, the CDR3 is TGCGCCAGCAGCCTGCGGGCCGAGGGCGGCTACACCTTC.

V and J are TRBV29-1 and TRBJ2-1, with D perhaps TRBD2 (6 bases). This CDR3 spans 11 amino acids. In germline, CDR1 is SQVTM, CDR2 ANQGSEA. CDR3 residues: CKVGGDNEQFF. Here the CDR3 DNA reads TGCAAGGTTGGAGGGGACAATGAGCAGTTCTTC.

CDR3 DNA: TGTGCCAGCAGCGCCATCCTAGGGACGAGGCAGTTCTTC. The encoded protein is CASSAILGTRQFF. The V call is TRBV9, the J call TRBJ2-1, with D perhaps assigned TRBD1 or TRBD2 (5 bases each). Germline V gene sequence: CDR1 SGDLS, CDR2 YYNGEE. V was clipped by 3 bases and J by 12 bases, with 16 bases between them. The CDR3 extends over 13 amino acids.

A few counts support this clonotype. The chain links TRBV5-6 to TRBJ2-6; D is tentatively TRBD1 or TRBD2 (5 bases each). Germline CDR1 and CDR2: SGHDT and YYEEEE. V was clipped by 4 bases and J by 0 bases, with 17 bases between them. This CDR3 has 18 amino acids. Here the CDR3 reads CASSLRDGTFSGANVLTF. DNA of the CDR3: TGTGCCAGCAGCCTCCGGGACGGAACCTTCTCTGGGGCCAACGTCCTGACTTTC.

The rearrangement links TRBV5-1 to TRBJ2-3; perhaps TRBD2 as D (6 bases). V lost 2 bases, J lost 4 bases, and 8 bases lay in between. CDR3 length: 13 residues. Germline V gene sequence: CDR1 SGHRS, CDR2 YFSETQ. This CDR3 is CASSLGTSDTQYF. Here the CDR3 DNA reads TGCGCCAGCAGCTTAGGGACTTCAGATACGCAGTATTTT. Full variable domain (missing parts from reference TRBV5-1 and TRBJ2-3): KAGVTQTPRYLIKTRGQQVTLSCSPISGHRSVSWYQQTPGQGLQFLFEYFSETQRNKGNFPGRFSGRQFSNSRSEMNVSTLELGDSALYLCASSLGTSDTQYFGPGTRLTVL.

This clonotype was detected a few times. The V call is TRBV11-2, the J call TRBJ2-2; 10 nucleotides align to TRBD2. Germline lookup yields CDR1 SGHAT and CDR2 FQNNGV. The CDR3 loop spans 15 amino acids. Germline trimming cut 5 bases from V and 4 bases from J; bases unmatched to any gene: 4. CDR3: CASSPSGSVTGELFF. The CDR3, as DNA: TGTGCCAGCAGCCCTAGCGGGAGTGTCACCGGGGAGCTGTTTTTT.

This clonotype has only a few counts. The rearrangement uses TRBV14 and TRBJ2-1; maybe TRBD2 (6 bases). The CDR3 covers 15 residues. Germline CDR1 and CDR2: SGHDN and FVKESK. Trimming took off 2 bases at V and 2 bases at J, with 10 bases between the two ends. CDR3: CASSQLGGTYNEQFF. CDR3 DNA sequence: TGTGCCAGCAGCCAACTAGGCGGGACCTACAATGAGCAGTTCTTC.

This clonotype has a handful of counts. The chain couples TRBV15 to TRBJ2-7; D may correspond to TRBD1 or TRBD2 (5 bases each). V lost 4 bases to trimming and J lost 2 bases, with 12 bases between them. The CDR3 runs to 14 residues. In germline, CDR1 is LNHNV, CDR2 YYDKDF (reference sequence). CDR3 DNA: TGTGCCACCAGCAAATCCAGGGAGACCTACGAGCAGTACTTC. Amino acid sequence: CATSKSRETYEQYF.

This clonotype was observed a single time. The gene calls are TRBV3-1 and TRBJ2-7, with TRBD2 matching 9 bases. The CDR3 consists of 15 residues. Germline trimming cut 1 base from V and 4 bases from J; bases unmatched to any gene: 5. The V gene's germline CDR1 is LGHDT and CDR2 YNNKEL (reference sequence). The CDR3 region is CASSQVGGRAYEQYF. The CDR3 DNA is TGTGCCAGCAGCCAAGTTGGCGGGAGGGCGTACGAGCAGTACTTC.

A few counts support this clonotype. The V and J genes are TRBV5-1 and TRBJ2-1; TRBD2 agrees at 13 bases. Losses at the gene ends were 3 bases for V and 4 bases for J; bases not matched to a gene: 7. This CDR3 is built from 17 residues. Looked up from germline, CDR1 is SGHRS and CDR2 is YFSETQ. The CDR3 is CASSSSGTSGIYNEQFF. The DNA of the CDR3 is TGCGCCAGCAGCTCCTCCGGGACTAGCGGGATTTACAATGAGCAGTTCTTC.

The genes are TRBV4-1 and TRBJ2-7; D may be TRBD2 (5 bases). Between the trimmed V and J ends, which lost 3 bases and 2 bases, there was a span of 11 bases. This CDR3 is 14 amino acids long. Germline CDR1 is MGHRA and CDR2 is YSYEKL. In DNA, the CDR3 is TGCGCCAGCAGCCAGCCGGGAAGGACCTACGAGCAGTACTTC. Translated, it gives CASSQPGRTYEQYF.

The J gene is TRBJ2-1, the V gene TRBV6-6, with 9 bases aligning to TRBD2. The CDR3 loop spans 15 amino acids. Per the germline V gene, CDR1 is MNHNY and CDR2 is SVGAGI (reference sequence). V lost 5 bases to trimming and J lost 2 bases; unmatched junction nucleotides: 4. CDR3 in DNA: TGTGCCAGCAGTAGACTAGCGGCCCCCTACAATGAGCAGTTCTTC. This translates into CASSRLAAPYNEQFF.

V is TRBV25-1 and J is TRBJ2-7; weak D call: TRBD1 (6 bases). The CDR3 is 13 amino acids. Trimming stripped 0 bases from V and 6 bases from J, with 9 bases between. CDR1 MGHDK and CDR2 SYGVNS come from the germline V gene. Here the CDR3 reads CASSEYTGREQYF. In DNA, the CDR3 is TGTGCCAGCAGTGAATATACAGGGCGCGAGCAGTACTTC.

The chain joins TRBV6-2 or TRBV6-3 to TRBJ2-1; TRBD1 or TRBD2 may be the D gene (5 bases each). CDR3 length equals 13 residues. V lost 7 bases and J lost 9, with 16 bases in between. Looked up from germline, CDR1 is MNHEY and CDR2 is SVGEGT. CDR3 region: CASTECQRGEQFF. The CDR3 DNA is TGTGCCAGCACCGAGTGCCAGAGGGGTGAGCAGTTCTTC.

This clonotype was detected only a few times. The chain links TRBV6-5 to TRBJ2-7; D is possibly TRBD2 (5 bases). The V gene lost 4 bases and the J gene lost 3 bases, with 13 bases spanning the gap. Germline CDR1 and CDR2: MNHEY and SVGAGI. This CDR3 is built from 14 residues. The CDR3 here is CASSSPRRDYEQYF. DNA for the CDR3: TGTGCCAGCAGTTCCCCCCGTCGGGACTACGAGCAGTACTTC.

V gene TRBV9 combines with J gene TRBJ1-1; D unclear. This CDR3 has 15 amino acids. Germline CDR1 is SGDLS and CDR2 is YYNGEE. Trimming pared 0 bases from V and 3 bases from J, leaving 12 bases between. The CDR3 sequence is CASSVEVGQYTEAFF. DNA of the CDR3: TGTGCCAGCAGCGTAGAAGTTGGGCAGTACACTGAAGCTTTCTTT.

The CDR3 DNA reads TGCAGTGCCTTGAAGGGGGCTTATGGCTACACCTTC. Its protein is CSALKGAYGYTF. The rearrangement uses TRBV20-1 and TRBJ1-2, with 7 bases that match TRBD1. The V and J ends lost 6 bases and 5 bases, in that order; junction bases with no gene match: 6. Germline CDR1 reads DFQATT; CDR2 reads SNEGSKA (reference sequence). The CDR3 sequence is 12 residues long.

The chain employs TRBV28 and TRBJ2-1; a weak D match, TRBD2 (5 bases). The V gene's germline CDR1 is MDHEN and CDR2 SYDVKM. The CDR3 contains 14 residues. V lost 8 bases to trimming and J lost 8 bases, with 19 bases between them. Here the CDR3 DNA reads TGTGCCAGCTCTCCTCGGCGGGCGGGCGATGAGCAGTTCTTC. The encoded protein is CASSPRRAGDEQFF.

A note on this clonotype: A read error is likely, as this CDR3 ends without the conserved phenylalanine or tryptophan. The chain carries TRBV11-2 and TRBJ2-5; 14 nucleotides line up with TRBD2. The CDR3 sequence is 16 residues long. Unmatched junction bases numbered 6, after V lost 4 bases and J lost 5 bases. CDR1 and CDR2 (germline): SGHAT, FQNNGV. DNA of the CDR3: TGTGCCAGCAGCTCCTCTCGACTAGCGGGAGGGGAGACCCAGTACTAC. It specifies CASSSSRLAGGETQYY.

This clonotype was seen a handful of times. V is TRBV28 and J is TRBJ2-7; 8 bases fit TRBD1. In germline, CDR1 is MDHEN, CDR2 SYDVKM. J gave up 4 bases and V 4 bases, and 12 bases lay outside the gene matches. The CDR3 sequence is 16 residues long. CDR3 DNA sequence: TGTGCCAGCAGTTCCGTCCGACAGGGGACTGTTTACGAGCAGTACTTC. This gives the protein CASSSVRQGTVYEQYF.

The gene calls are TRBV9 and TRBJ2-4; no clear D gene. The V and J ends lost 0 bases and 0 bases respectively, with 4 bases between them. Germline V gives CDR1 SGDLS, CDR2 YYNGEE. The CDR3 spans 14 residues. CDR3 nucleotide sequence: TGTGCCAGCAGCGTAGGGCTAGCCAAAAACATTCAGTACTTC. Protein: CASSVGLAKNIQYF.

This clonotype was picked up a small number of times. This rearrangement joins TRBV30 to TRBJ2-2, with 14 bases aligning to TRBD2. The CDR3 sequence is 19 residues long. Germline assignment: CDR1 GTSNPN and CDR2 SVGIG (reference sequence). V gave up 1 base and J gave up 0 bases; unmatched junction bases: 7. The CDR3 DNA reads as TGTGCCTGGAGTGGACATGGGACTAGCGGGAGTACGAACACCGGGGAGCTGTTTTTT. Amino acids: CAWSGHGTSGSTNTGELFF.

The genes are TRBV13 and TRBJ2-1, with 9 bases lining up with TRBD2. The CDR3 sequence is 16 residues long. Germline loops: CDR1 PRHDT, CDR2 FYEKMQ (reference sequence). The ends lost 3 bases at V and 7 bases at J; junction bases unmatched: 10. CDR3 DNA sequence: TGTGCCAGCAGCTTTGGGTCAGCGGGAGGCGGGAATGAGCAGTTCTTC. Translation: CASSFGSAGGGNEQFF. The variable domain in full, with the rest retrieved from reference TRBV13 and TRBJ2-1, is AAGVIQSPRHLIKEKRETATLKCYPIPRHDTVYWYQQGPGQDPQFLISFYEKMQSDKGSIPDRFSAQQFSDYHSELNMSSLELGDSALYFCASSFGSAGGGNEQFFGPGTRLTVL.

The genes are TRBV4-1 and TRBJ2-7; either TRBD1 or TRBD2 may supply D (5 bases each). Germline CDR1 is MGHRA and CDR2 is YSYEKL. Trimming pared 2 bases from V and 3 bases from J, leaving 20 bases between. The CDR3 is made up of 17 amino acids. This CDR3 reads CASSQLVSGTPSYEQYF. In DNA form, the CDR3 reads TGCGCCAGCAGCCAATTGGTCTCAGGGACCCCTAGCTACGAGCAGTACTTC.

The genes are TRBV5-8 and TRBJ1-6, with D uncertain. Trimming removed 2 bases at V and 7 bases at J, with 10 bases between. CDR3 size: 14 residues. Germline CDR1 is SGHTS and CDR2 is YDEGEE. CDR3 region: CASSFGVLNSPLHF. CDR3 nucleotides: TGTGCCAGCAGCTTTGGGGTATTGAATTCACCCCTCCACTTT.

The sample holds a few counts of this clonotype. This rearrangement joins TRBV29-1 to TRBJ2-3; no clear D. Trimming cost V 6 bases and J 6 bases, with 34 bases left between them. Germline CDR1 and CDR2: SQVTM and ANQGSEA. The CDR3 has 19 amino acids. CDR3 nucleotides: TGCAGCGTGGCCGGGTTTACGGCAGTAGGGATCTCACTCGGGGATACGCAGTATTTT. It yields the protein CSVAGFTAVGISLGDTQYF.

This sequence joins TRBV7-2 and TRBJ2-1; no clear D gene. The germline V gene encodes CDR1 SGHTA and CDR2 FQGNSA. The CDR3 is 15 amino acids. The germline V and J ends were trimmed by 4 bases and 3 bases, with 13 bases remaining between them. This CDR3 is CASSSSINSYNEQFF. In DNA, the CDR3 is TGTGCCAGCAGCTCCTCAATTAACAGCTACAATGAGCAGTTCTTC.

The sample holds a few counts of this clonotype. The chain is built from TRBV20-1 and TRBJ2-7; the D is unclear. This CDR3 region has 13 residues. From germline, CDR1 is DFQATT and CDR2 SNEGSKA (reference sequence). Trimming pared 5 bases from V and 2 bases from J, leaving 13 bases between. This chain's CDR3 is CSAGLVDPYEQYF. The CDR3 coding sequence is TGCAGTGCTGGTCTGGTAGACCCCTACGAGCAGTACTTC.

This clonotype was seen a handful of times. The rearrangement links TRBV6-5 to TRBJ2-3; perhaps TRBD1 as D (7 bases). Germline V gene sequence: CDR1 MNHEY, CDR2 SVGAGI. The CDR3 extends over 18 amino acids. Trimming pared 3 bases from V and 0 bases from J, leaving 19 bases between. Here the CDR3 DNA reads TGTGCCAGCAGTTATTTTGGTGGAGGGGGCTTCAGCACAGATACGCAGTATTTT. Its translation: CASSYFGGGGFSTDTQYF.